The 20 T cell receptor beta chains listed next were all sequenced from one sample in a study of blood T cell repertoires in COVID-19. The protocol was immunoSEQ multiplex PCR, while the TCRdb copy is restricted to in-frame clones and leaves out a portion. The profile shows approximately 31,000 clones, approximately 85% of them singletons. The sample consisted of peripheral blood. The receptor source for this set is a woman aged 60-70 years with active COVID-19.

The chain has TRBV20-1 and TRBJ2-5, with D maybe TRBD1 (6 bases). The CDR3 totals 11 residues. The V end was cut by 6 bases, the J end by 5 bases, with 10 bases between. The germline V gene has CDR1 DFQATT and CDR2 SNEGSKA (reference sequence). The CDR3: CSAGHDETQYF. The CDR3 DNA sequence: TGCAGTGCGGGACACGATGAGACCCAGTACTTC.

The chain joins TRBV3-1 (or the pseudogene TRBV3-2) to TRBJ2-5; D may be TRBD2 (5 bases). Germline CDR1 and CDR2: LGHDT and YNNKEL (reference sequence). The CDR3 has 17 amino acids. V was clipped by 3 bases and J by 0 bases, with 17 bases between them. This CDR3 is CASSQPTGKVNQETQYF. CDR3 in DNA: TGTGCCAGCAGCCAGCCAACCGGGAAAGTTAACCAAGAGACCCAGTACTTC.

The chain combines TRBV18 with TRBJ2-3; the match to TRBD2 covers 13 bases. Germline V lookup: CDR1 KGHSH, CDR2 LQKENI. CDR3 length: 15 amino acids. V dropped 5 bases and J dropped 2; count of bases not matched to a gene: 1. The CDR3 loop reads CASSGLAGVTDTQYF. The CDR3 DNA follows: TGTGCCAGCTCAGGACTAGCGGGGGTCACAGATACGCAGTATTTT.

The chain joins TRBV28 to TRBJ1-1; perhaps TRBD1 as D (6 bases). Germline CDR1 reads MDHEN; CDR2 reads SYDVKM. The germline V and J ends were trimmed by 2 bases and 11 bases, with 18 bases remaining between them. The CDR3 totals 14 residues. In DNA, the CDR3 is TGTGCCAGCAGTTTAGTGGGGGCGGTAGGTGGGGCTTTCTTT. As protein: CASSLVGAVGGAFF.

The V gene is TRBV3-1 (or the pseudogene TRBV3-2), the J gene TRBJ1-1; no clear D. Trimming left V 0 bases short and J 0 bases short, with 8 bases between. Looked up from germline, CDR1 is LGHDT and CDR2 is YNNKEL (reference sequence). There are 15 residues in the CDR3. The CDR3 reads CASSQDPGMNTEAFF. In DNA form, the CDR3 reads TGTGCCAGCAGCCAAGACCCCGGGATGAACACTGAAGCTTTCTTT.

Here the CDR3 DNA reads TGTGCCAGCAGCGTAGTAGTAGGGGGCGAACACAATGATGAAAAACTGTTTTTT. Translating it yields CASSVVVGGEHNDEKLFF. V and J are TRBV9 and TRBJ1-4, with 7 nucleotides matching TRBD1. The CDR3 has 18 residues. From germline, CDR1 is SGDLS and CDR2 YYNGEE. V was pared by 0 bases and J by 6 bases, with 14 bases of the junction left unmatched.

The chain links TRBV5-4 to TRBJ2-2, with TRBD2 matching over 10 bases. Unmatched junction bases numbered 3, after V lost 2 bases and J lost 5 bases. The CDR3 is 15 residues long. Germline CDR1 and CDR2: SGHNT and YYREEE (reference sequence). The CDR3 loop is CASSLKRGGTGELFF. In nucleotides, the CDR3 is TGTGCCAGCAGCTTAAAGCGGGGGGGAACCGGGGAGCTGTTTTTT.

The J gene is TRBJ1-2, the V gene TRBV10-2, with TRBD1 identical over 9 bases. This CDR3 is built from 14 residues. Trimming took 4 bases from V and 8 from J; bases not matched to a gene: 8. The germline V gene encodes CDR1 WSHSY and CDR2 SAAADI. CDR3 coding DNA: TGCGCCAGCAGTGTTGCCGGGACAGGGCACGGCTACACCTTC. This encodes CASSVAGTGHGYTF.

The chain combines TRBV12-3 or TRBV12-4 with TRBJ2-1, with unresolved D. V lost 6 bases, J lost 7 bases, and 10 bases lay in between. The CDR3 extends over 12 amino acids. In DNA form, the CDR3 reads TGTGCCAGCAGCAGCGATAGTAATGAGCAGTTCTTC. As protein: CASSSDSNEQFF.

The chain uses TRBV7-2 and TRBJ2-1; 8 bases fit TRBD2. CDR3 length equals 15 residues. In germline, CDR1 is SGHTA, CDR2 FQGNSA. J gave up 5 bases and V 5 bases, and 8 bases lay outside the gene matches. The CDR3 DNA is TGTGCCAGCAGCCCCAGCGGGAGTATGAACAATGAGCAGTTCTTC. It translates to CASSPSGSMNNEQFF.

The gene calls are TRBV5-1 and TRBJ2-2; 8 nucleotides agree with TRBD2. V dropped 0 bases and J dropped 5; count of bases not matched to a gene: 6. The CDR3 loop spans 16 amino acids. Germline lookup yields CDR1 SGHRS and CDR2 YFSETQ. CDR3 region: CASSLVLGTRTGELFF. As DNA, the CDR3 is TGCGCCAGCAGCTTGGTGTTAGGGACTAGGACCGGGGAGCTGTTTTTT.

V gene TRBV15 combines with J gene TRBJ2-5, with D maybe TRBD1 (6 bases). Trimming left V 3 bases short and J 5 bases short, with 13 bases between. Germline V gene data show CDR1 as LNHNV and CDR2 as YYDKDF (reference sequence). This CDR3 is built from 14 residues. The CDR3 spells CATSRRRQGETQYF. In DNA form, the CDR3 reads TGTGCCACCAGCAGGCGTCGGCAGGGGGAGACCCAGTACTTC.

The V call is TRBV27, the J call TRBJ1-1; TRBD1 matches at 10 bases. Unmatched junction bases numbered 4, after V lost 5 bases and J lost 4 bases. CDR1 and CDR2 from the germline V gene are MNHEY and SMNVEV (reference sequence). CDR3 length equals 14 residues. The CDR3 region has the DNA TGTGCCAGCAGTCCGAGGACAGGGGGCACTGAAGCTTTCTTT. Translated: CASSPRTGGTEAFF.

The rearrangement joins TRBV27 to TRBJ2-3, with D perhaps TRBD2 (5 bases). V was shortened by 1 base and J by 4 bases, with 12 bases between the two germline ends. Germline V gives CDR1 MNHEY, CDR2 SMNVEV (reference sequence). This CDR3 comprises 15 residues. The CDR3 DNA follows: TGTGCCAGCAGTTTATTGGACTTTCGGGCAGATACGCAGTATTTT. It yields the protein CASSLLDFRADTQYF.

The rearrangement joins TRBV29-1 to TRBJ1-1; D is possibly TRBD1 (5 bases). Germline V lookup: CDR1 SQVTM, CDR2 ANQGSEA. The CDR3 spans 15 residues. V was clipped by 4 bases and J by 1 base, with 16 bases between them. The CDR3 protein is CSVANGLTGNTEAFF. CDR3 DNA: TGCAGCGTTGCCAACGGTCTTACAGGGAACACTGAAGCTTTCTTT.

The CDR3 sequence: CASSFSGLSIQYF. The CDR3 DNA reads TGTGCCAGCAGTTTTAGCGGGTTGAGCATTCAGTACTTC. The chain uses TRBV27 and TRBJ2-4; 7 bases align to TRBD2. The CDR3 contains 13 residues. V shed 3 bases, J shed 9 bases, and the junction held 5 bases outside the gene matches. Germline V gives CDR1 MNHEY, CDR2 SMNVEV (reference sequence).

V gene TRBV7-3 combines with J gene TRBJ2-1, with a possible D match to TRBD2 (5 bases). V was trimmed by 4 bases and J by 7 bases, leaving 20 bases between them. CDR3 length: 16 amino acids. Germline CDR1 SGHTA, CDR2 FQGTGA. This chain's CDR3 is CASSSVWGASLNEQFF. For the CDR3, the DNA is TGTGCCAGCAGCTCCGTCTGGGGAGCGTCGCTGAATGAGCAGTTCTTC.

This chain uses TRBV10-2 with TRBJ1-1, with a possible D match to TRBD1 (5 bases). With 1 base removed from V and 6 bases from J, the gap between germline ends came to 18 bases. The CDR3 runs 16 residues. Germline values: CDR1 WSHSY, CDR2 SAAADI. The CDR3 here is CASSEWGRRSSAEAFF. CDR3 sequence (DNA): TGCGCCAGCAGTGAGTGGGGCAGGCGGTCATCCGCTGAAGCTTTCTTT.

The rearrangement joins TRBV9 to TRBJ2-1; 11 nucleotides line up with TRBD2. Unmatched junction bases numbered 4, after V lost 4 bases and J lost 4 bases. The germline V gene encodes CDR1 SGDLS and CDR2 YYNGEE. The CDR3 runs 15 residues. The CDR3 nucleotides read TGTGCCAGCAGCACGGGACTAGCGGATTACAATGAGCAGTTCTTC. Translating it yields CASSTGLADYNEQFF.

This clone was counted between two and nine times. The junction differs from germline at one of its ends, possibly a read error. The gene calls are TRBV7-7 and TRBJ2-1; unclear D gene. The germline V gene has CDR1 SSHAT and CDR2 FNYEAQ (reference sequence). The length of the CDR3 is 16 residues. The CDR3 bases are TGTGCTAGCAGCCCCACCGGGTCTAGCTCCTACAATGAGCAGTTCTTC. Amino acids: CASSPTGSSSYNEQFF.